This TCR beta chain was found in a study of shared clonotypes between healthy human individuals. Study in general: Contributing individuals were a couple of females and three males aged 18 to 49.

Only CD45RO-negative cells positively selected for CCR7 counted as naive CD8 cells, so terminally differentiated effector memory CD45RA+ cells were excluded. From germline, CDR1 is MNHEY and CDR2 SMNVEV (reference sequence). V was clipped by 6 bases and J by 9 bases; unmatched bases: 13. This CDR3 region has 14 residues. As concerns this clone: Its target is unknown.

Points from the study as a whole: When compared with the clonotypes that were shared by all four sorted-subset donors, the non-shared clonotypes turned out to have lower generation probabilities.

Researchers divided each subset's genomic DNA evenly across several immunoSEQ plates. The assay was immunoSEQ multiplex PCR, and TCRdb's table has in-frame clones only and misses some. The sample comprises around 2.1 million clones, 90% to 95% of which are singletons, and around 1.7% rests with the top ten. The rearrangement uses TRBV27 and TRBJ2-7, with TRBD1 matching 8 bases. This sequence was found in a man between 18 and 35 years old in good health. Some clones in this sample may be carry-over from other donors' samples. Sequenced: naive CD8+ T cells from PBMCs. In nucleotides, the CDR3 is TGTGCCAGCAGCATGGGACAGGCCCTTCTGGGGCAGTACTTC. Residues: CASSMGQALLGQYF.